Sequencing of this T cell receptor (beta chain) was carried out in a study of cytomegalovirus exposure and HLA in healthy donors. Study at large: In an early release, HLA-typed donors contributed tens of millions of unique TCR sequences. Study-wide findings and caveats: Associated with HLA alleles at 0.05 false discovery rate in a later analysis were around 17,000 TCR beta sequences.

This CDR3 contains 10 residues. The germline V gene has CDR1 SQVTM and CDR2 ANQGSEA. V was clipped by 4 bases and J by 10 bases; unmatched bases: 3. PCR involved 60 Vbeta and 13 Jbeta primers. The data were produced by immunoSEQ multiplex PCR, yet TCRdb's version contains in-frame clones alone and is incomplete. The sample shows about 200,000 clones, roughly 73% of them seen only once. In regard to this clone: The antigen remains unidentified.

The sequence was obtained from a woman aged 30 to 39 in good health and CMV-seropositive. What was sequenced was PBMCs. V and J are TRBV29-1 and TRBJ1-1; 7 bases line up with TRBD1. The CDR3 DNA follows: TGCAGCGTTGGACAGGGTCGAGCTTTCTTT. Amino acid sequence: CSVGQGRAFF.